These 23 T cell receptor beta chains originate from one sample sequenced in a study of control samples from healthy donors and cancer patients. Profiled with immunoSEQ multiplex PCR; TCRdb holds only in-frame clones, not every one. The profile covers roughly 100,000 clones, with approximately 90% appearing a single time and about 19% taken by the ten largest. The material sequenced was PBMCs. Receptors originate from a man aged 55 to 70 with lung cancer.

This CDR3 is CATSDPDSGGAVETQYF. The CDR3 DNA is TGTGCCACCAGTGACCCTGATAGCGGGGGGGCTGTAGAGACCCAGTACTTC. The rearrangement uses TRBV24-1 and TRBJ2-5; TRBD2 matches 11 bases. The V segment lost 4 bases and the J segment 4 bases; nucleotides outside the gene matches: 10. The CDR3 consists of 17 residues. The V gene's germline CDR1 is KGHDR and CDR2 SFDVKD.

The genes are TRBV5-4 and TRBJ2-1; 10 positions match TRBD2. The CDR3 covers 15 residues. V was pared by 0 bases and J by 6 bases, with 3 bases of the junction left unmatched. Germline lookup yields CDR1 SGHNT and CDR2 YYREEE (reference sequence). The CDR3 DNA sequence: TGTGCCAGCAGCTTGGGCCTAGCGGGGGCCAATGAGCAGTTCTTC. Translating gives CASSLGLAGANEQFF.

The CDR3 sequence: CASSSSLNLGQGYGELFF. The CDR3 DNA reads as TGTGCCAGCAGCTCCAGCCTGAATCTGGGACAGGGATATGGGGAGCTGTTTTTT. V gene TRBV7-7 combines with J gene TRBJ2-2; 9 positions agree with TRBD1. The ends lost 4 bases at V and 8 bases at J; junction bases unmatched: 17. Germline lookup yields CDR1 SSHAT and CDR2 FNYEAQ (reference sequence). The CDR3 has 18 amino acids.

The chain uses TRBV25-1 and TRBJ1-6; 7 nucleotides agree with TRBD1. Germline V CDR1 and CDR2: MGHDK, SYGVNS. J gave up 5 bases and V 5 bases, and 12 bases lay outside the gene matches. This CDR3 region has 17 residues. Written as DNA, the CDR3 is TGTGCCAGCAGTCCGCAAACAGGGGCGCCGAATAATTCACCCCTCCACTTT. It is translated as CASSPQTGAPNNSPLHF.

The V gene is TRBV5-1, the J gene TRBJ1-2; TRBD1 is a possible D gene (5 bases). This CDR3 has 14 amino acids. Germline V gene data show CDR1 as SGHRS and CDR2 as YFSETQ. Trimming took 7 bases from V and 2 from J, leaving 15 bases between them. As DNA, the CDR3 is TGCGCCAGCTCCATCGGAGGGGAGAACTATGGCTACACCTTC. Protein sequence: CASSIGGENYGYTF.

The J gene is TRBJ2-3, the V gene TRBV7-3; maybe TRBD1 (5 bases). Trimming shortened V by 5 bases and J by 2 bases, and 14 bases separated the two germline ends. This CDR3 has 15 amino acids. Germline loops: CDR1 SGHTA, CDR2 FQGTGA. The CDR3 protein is CASSPQATYTDTQYF. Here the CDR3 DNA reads TGTGCCAGCAGCCCACAGGCCACCTACACAGATACGCAGTATTTT.

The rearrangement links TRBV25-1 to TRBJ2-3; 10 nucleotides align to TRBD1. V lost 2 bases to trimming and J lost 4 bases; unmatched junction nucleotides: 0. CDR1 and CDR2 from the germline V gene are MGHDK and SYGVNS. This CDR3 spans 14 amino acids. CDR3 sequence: CASSEGQGADTQYF. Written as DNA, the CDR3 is TGTGCCAGCAGTGAAGGACAGGGGGCAGATACGCAGTATTTT. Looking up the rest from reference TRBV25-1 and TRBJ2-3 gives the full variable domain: EADIYQTPRYLVIGTGKKITLECSQTMGHDKMYWYQQDPGMELHLIHYSYGVNSTEKGDLSSESTVSRIRTEHFPLTLESARPSHTSQYLCASSEGQGADTQYFGPGTRLTVL.

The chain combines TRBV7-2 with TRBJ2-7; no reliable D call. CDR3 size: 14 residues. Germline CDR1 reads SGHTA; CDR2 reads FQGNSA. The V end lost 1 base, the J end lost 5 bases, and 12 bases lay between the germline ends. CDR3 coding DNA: TGTGCCAGCAGCTTAGACTTTAGACGGGACGAGCAGTACTTC. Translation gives CASSLDFRRDEQYF. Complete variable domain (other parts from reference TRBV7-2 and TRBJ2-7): GAGVSQSPSNKVTEKGKDVELRCDPISGHTALYWYRQSLGQGLEFLIYFQGNSAPDKSGLPSDRFSAERTGGSVSTLTIQRTQQEDSAVYLCASSLDFRRDEQYFGPGTRLTVT.

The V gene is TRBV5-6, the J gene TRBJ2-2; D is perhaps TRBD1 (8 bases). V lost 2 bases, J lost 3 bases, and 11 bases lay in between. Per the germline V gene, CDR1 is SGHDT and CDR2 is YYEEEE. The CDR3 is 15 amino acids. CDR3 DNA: TGTGCCAGCAGCTTTACAGGGGGGGACACCGGGGAGCTGTTTTTT. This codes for CASSFTGGDTGELFF.

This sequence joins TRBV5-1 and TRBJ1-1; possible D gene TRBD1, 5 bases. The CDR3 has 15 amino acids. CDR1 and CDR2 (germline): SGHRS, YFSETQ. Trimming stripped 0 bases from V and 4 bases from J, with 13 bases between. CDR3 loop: CASSLGGGGGTEAFF. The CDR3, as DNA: TGCGCCAGCAGCTTGGGGGGCGGTGGGGGCACTGAAGCTTTCTTT.

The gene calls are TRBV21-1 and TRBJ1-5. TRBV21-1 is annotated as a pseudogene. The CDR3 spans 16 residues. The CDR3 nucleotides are TGTGCCAGCAGCACCATCACGGGGATCCGGAATCAGCCCCAGCATTTT. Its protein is CASSTITGIRNQPQHF.

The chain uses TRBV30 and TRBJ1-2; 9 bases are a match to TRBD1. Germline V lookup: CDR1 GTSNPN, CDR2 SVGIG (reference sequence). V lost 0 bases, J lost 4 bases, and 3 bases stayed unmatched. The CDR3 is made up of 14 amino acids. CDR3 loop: CAWSVGTGLYGYTF. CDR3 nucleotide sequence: TGTGCCTGGAGTGTAGGGACAGGGCTCTATGGCTACACCTTC.

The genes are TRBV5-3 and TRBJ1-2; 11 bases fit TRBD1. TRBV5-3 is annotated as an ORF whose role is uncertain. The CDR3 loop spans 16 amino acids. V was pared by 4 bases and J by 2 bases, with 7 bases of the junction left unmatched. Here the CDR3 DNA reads TGTGCCAGAAGCGCACTCCGGACAGGGGGCAACTATGGCTACACCTTC. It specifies CARSALRTGGNYGYTF.

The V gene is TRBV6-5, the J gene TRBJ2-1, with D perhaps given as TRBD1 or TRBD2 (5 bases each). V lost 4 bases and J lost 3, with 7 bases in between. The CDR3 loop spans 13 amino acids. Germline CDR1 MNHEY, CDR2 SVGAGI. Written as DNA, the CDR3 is TGTGCCAGCAGTTGGGACGGCTACAATGAGCAGTTCTTC. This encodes CASSWDGYNEQFF.

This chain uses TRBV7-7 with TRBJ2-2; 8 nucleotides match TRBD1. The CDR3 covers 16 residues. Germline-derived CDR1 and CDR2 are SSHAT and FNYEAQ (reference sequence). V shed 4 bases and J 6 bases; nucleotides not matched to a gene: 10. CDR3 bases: TGTGCCAGCAGCTCCGGATGGCAGGGGGCCGCCGGGGAGCTGTTTTTT. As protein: CASSSGWQGAAGELFF.

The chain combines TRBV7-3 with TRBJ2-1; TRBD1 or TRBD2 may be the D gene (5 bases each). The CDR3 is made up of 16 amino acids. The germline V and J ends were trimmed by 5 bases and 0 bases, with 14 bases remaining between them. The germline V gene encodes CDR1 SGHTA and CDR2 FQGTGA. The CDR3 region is CASSLSGGSSYNEQFF. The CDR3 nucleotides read TGTGCCAGCAGCCTAAGTGGGGGTAGCTCCTACAATGAGCAGTTCTTC.

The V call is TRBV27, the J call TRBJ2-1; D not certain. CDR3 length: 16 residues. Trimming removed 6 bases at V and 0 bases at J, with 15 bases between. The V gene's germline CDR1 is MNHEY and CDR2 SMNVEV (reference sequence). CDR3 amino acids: CASRLLGESSYNEQFF. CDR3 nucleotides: TGTGCCAGCAGACTTTTAGGTGAAAGCTCCTACAATGAGCAGTTCTTC.

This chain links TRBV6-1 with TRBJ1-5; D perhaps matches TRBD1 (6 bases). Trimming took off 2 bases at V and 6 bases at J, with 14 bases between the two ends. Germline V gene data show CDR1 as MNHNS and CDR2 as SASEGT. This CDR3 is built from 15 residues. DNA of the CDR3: TGTGCCAGCAGTGAAATATGGGGGCAGGGTCAGCCCCAGCATTTT. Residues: CASSEIWGQGQPQHF.

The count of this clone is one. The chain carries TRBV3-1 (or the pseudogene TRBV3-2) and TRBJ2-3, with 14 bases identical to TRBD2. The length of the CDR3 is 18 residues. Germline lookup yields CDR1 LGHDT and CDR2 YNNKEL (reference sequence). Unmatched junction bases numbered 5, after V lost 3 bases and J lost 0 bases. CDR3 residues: CASSQRLAGGRSTDTQYF. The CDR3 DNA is TGTGCCAGCAGCCAGAGACTAGCGGGGGGGAGAAGCACAGATACGCAGTATTTT.

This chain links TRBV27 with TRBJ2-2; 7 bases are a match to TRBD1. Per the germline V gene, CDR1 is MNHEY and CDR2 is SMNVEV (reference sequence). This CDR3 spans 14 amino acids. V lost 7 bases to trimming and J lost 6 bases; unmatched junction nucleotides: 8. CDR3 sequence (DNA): TGTGCCAGCAAGCCTAACAGGGGTGCCGGGGAGCTGTTTTTT. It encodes CASKPNRGAGELFF.

The CDR3 DNA is TGTGCCAGCAGCCTGGTGGGGGGGGTGAATTATGGCTACACCTTC. Its translation is CASSLVGGVNYGYTF. The chain recombines TRBV11-1 with TRBJ1-2, with D possibly matching TRBD1 (5 bases). CDR3 length equals 15 residues. The V gene lost 5 bases and the J gene lost 5 bases, with 18 bases spanning the gap. CDR1 SGHAT and CDR2 FQDESV come from the germline V gene (reference sequence).

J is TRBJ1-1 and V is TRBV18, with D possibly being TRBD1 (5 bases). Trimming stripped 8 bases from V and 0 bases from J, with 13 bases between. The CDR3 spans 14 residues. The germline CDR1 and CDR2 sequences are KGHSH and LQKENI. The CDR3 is CASQKDTLNTEAFF. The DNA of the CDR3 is TGTGCCAGCCAGAAGGACACCTTGAACACTGAAGCTTTCTTT.

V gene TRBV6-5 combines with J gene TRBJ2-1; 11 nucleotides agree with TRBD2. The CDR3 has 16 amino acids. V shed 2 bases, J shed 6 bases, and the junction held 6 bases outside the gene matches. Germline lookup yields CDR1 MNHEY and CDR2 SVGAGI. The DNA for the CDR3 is TGTGCCAGCAGTTACAGGGCTAGCGGGGGGCCCAATGAGCAGTTCTTC. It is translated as CASSYRASGGPNEQFF.